Below are 3 T cell receptor beta chains sequenced from a single sample in a study of T-cell memory formation after mild COVID-19. TCRdb fed the 5' RACE reads into MiXCR, producing one record per CDR3 protein. This sample has approximately 170,000 distinct CDR3 sequences, with 10% to 15% found just once. The sequencing sample was made of PBMCs or a T cell subset sorted from them (not recorded which). The source of these receptors is a man between 18 and 29 years old who had mild COVID-19 (a few samples of this study predate the infection). Cell type and time point are not known.

This rearrangement joins TRBV12-3 or TRBV12-4 to TRBJ2-5; D unclear. CDR3 length: 15 amino acids. The germline V and J ends were trimmed by 6 bases and 2 bases, with 16 bases remaining between them. DNA for the CDR3: TGTGCCAGCAGCCACCCGCTGGCAGGTCAAGAGACCCAGTACTTC. Encoded protein: CASSHPLAGQETQYF.

The rearrangement links TRBV11-2 to TRBJ1-1; 7 nucleotides line up with TRBD1. CDR1 and CDR2 from the germline V gene are SGHAT and FQNNGV. CDR3 length equals 15 residues. J gave up 2 bases and V 3 bases, and 6 bases lay outside the gene matches. DNA of the CDR3: TGTGCCAGCAGCTTTCGAGGGGGCTATAACACTGAAGCTTTCTTT. Its protein product is CASSFRGGYNTEAFF.

The chain combines TRBV4-1 with TRBJ2-7, with D possibly matching TRBD2 (5 bases). The V gene's germline CDR1 is MGHRA and CDR2 YSYEKL. This CDR3 comprises 15 residues. The V and J ends lost 0 bases and 0 bases respectively, with 9 bases between them. CDR3 in amino acids: CASSQEAVSSYEQYF. The CDR3 DNA follows: TGCGCCAGCAGCCAAGAAGCGGTTAGCTCCTACGAGCAGTACTTC.